Shown below are 29 T cell receptor beta chains from a single sample sequenced in a study of cytomegalovirus exposure and HLA in healthy donors. 60 Vbeta and 13 Jbeta primers were used in PCR. Libraries were prepared by immunoSEQ multiplex PCR; TCRdb keeps only in-frame clonotypes and omits some of them. The sample lists about 160,000 clones; approximately 79% were seen once. Sequenced sample: PBMCs. These receptors all stem from a woman between 45 and 65 years old in good health and CMV-seropositive.

V gene TRBV15 combines with J gene TRBJ2-1; 10 bases fit TRBD2. V shed 4 bases, J shed 4 bases, and the junction held 4 bases outside the gene matches. CDR1 and CDR2 (germline): LNHNV, YYDKDF (reference sequence). CDR3 length: 15 residues. CDR3: CATSKGLAEYNEQFF. CDR3 sequence (DNA): TGTGCCACCAGCAAAGGACTAGCGGAGTACAATGAGCAGTTCTTC.

V is TRBV7-2 and J is TRBJ2-1; TRBD1 matches at 8 bases. Germline lookup yields CDR1 SGHTA and CDR2 FQGNSA. The V and J ends lost 5 bases and 9 bases, in that order; junction bases with no gene match: 12. The CDR3 loop spans 15 amino acids. Here the CDR3 reads CASSRLRTGRGEQFF. The DNA for the CDR3 is TGTGCCAGCAGCCGTTTAAGGACAGGGCGGGGTGAGCAGTTCTTC.

This clone was seen only once. The chain couples TRBV28 to TRBJ1-6; tentatively, D is TRBD1 (6 bases). This CDR3 spans 14 amino acids. V was shortened by 6 bases and J by 8 bases, with 14 bases between the two germline ends. Germline-derived CDR1 and CDR2 are MDHEN and SYDVKM. This CDR3 is CASSLRGGDSPLHF. The CDR3 region has the DNA TGTGCCAGCAGCCTAAGGGGGGGGGATTCACCCCTCCACTTT.

V usage is TRBV29-1 and J usage is TRBJ2-1; TRBD2 agrees at 15 bases. After removal of 7 bases from V and 3 bases from J, the junction contained 13 bases not matched to a gene. The germline V gene encodes CDR1 SQVTM and CDR2 ANQGSEA. The CDR3 sequence is 18 residues long. This CDR3 is CSGKRTSGRGIRYNEQFF. In nucleotides, the CDR3 is TGCAGCGGAAAAAGGACTAGCGGGAGGGGGATTCGCTACAATGAGCAGTTCTTC.

This chain uses TRBV2 with TRBJ2-7; 10 positions match TRBD1. J was trimmed by 3 bases and V by 7 bases; bases with no gene match: 9. The CDR3 extends over 15 amino acids. Germline assignment: CDR1 SNHLY and CDR2 FYNNEI. This chain's CDR3 is CASMDWGTGDYEQYF. CDR3 bases: TGTGCCAGCATGGATTGGGGGACAGGGGACTACGAGCAGTACTTC.

This clone was detected once. The rearrangement links TRBV5-4 to TRBJ2-3; 8 positions match TRBD2. This CDR3 has 15 residues. Germline V lookup: CDR1 SGHNT, CDR2 YYREEE (reference sequence). The ends lost 1 base at V and 1 base at J; junction bases unmatched: 2. CDR3 sequence: CASSLRREGTDTQYF. Here the CDR3 DNA reads TGTGCCAGCAGCTTGCGGCGGGAGGGCACAGATACGCAGTATTTT.

The rearrangement uses TRBV6-5 and TRBJ2-7; 10 nucleotides line up with TRBD2. Germline loops: CDR1 MNHEY, CDR2 SVGAGI. The CDR3 sequence is 15 residues long. The ends lost 2 bases at V and 4 bases at J; junction bases unmatched: 5. The chain's CDR3 is CASSYVRTSGYEQYF. CDR3 bases: TGTGCCAGCAGTTACGTTCGGACTAGCGGTTACGAGCAGTACTTC.

This clone appeared once. The rearrangement joins TRBV9 to TRBJ2-7, with TRBD1 as a possible D gene (7 bases). This CDR3 contains 15 residues. Trimming shortened V by 4 bases and J by 1 base, and 15 bases separated the two germline ends. CDR1 and CDR2 from the germline V gene are SGDLS and YYNGEE. CDR3 nucleotides: TGTGCCAGCAGCCCCCAGGGGGGACAGTCCTACGAGCAGTACTTC. As protein: CASSPQGGQSYEQYF.

This chain connects TRBV11-3 to TRBJ2-1, with 8 bases identical to TRBD1. V gave up 5 bases and J gave up 6 bases; unmatched junction bases: 3. The CDR3 consists of 13 residues. CDR1 is SGHNT and CDR2 is YENEEA in the germline V gene. The CDR3, as DNA: TGTGCCAGCAGCCCAGGGGGCCGCAATGAGCAGTTCTTC. Protein product: CASSPGGRNEQFF.

The V gene is TRBV2, the J gene TRBJ2-3; 10 nucleotides agree with TRBD1. The CDR3 totals 15 residues. V was pared by 7 bases and J by 4 bases, with 8 bases of the junction left unmatched. In germline, CDR1 is SNHLY, CDR2 FYNNEI. The CDR3 sequence: CASTPRDRGADTQYF. CDR3 nucleotides: TGTGCCAGCACCCCAAGGGACAGGGGAGCAGATACGCAGTATTTT.

The chain employs TRBV15 and TRBJ2-7; the D is unclear. This CDR3 has 15 amino acids. V lost 0 bases to trimming and J lost 4 bases, with 13 bases between them. CDR1 is LNHNV, CDR2 YYDKDF, per germline (reference sequence). The CDR3 nucleotides are TGTGCCACCAGCAGAGACCGACTTAGCCCGTACGAGCAGTACTTC. Its translation is CATSRDRLSPYEQYF.

This chain joins TRBV19 and TRBJ1-5, with D unresolved. Trimming removed 6 bases at V and 0 bases at J, with 9 bases between. Germline V CDR1 and CDR2: LNHDA, SQIVND (reference sequence). CDR3 size: 14 residues. CDR3 protein: CASRAVNSNQPQHF. CDR3 in DNA: TGTGCCAGTAGGGCCGTGAATAGCAATCAGCCCCAGCATTTT.

The chain uses TRBV2 and TRBJ2-1; 16 bases line up with TRBD2. The ends lost 6 bases at V and 8 bases at J; junction bases unmatched: 7. This CDR3 contains 16 residues. Germline V gives CDR1 SNHLY, CDR2 FYNNEI. CDR3 amino acids: CASSGTSGRALDEQFF. DNA of the CDR3: TGTGCCAGCAGCGGGACTAGCGGGAGGGCCTTAGATGAGCAGTTCTTC.

This clone was seen once. The chain couples TRBV2 to TRBJ2-3; maybe TRBD2 (6 bases). Deletions cut 4 bases from V and 3 bases from J, with 14 bases between. Germline V gene lookup returns CDR1 SNHLY and CDR2 FYNNEI. The CDR3 covers 15 residues. The CDR3 DNA reads TGTGCCAGCAGTGGGGCTAGCGAGAGAACAGATACGCAGTATTTT. Translated: CASSGASERTDTQYF. Full variable domain (rest looked up from reference TRBV2 and TRBJ2-3): EPEVTQTPSHQVTQMGQEVILRCVPISNHLYFYWYRQILGQKVEFLVSFYNNEISEKSEIFDDQFSVERPDGSNFTLKIRSTKLEDSAMYFCASSGASERTDTQYFGPGTRLTVL.

The chain employs TRBV7-9 and TRBJ2-1, with D perhaps TRBD1 (6 bases). V lost 1 base to trimming and J lost 5 bases, with 12 bases between them. Germline loops: CDR1 SEHNR, CDR2 FQNEAQ (reference sequence). This CDR3 comprises 15 residues. The CDR3 spells CASSLDGRGDNEQFF. The CDR3 DNA reads TGTGCCAGCAGCTTAGATGGCAGGGGAGACAATGAGCAGTTCTTC.

This clone was observed a handful of times. The J gene is TRBJ2-2, the V gene TRBV7-9; the match to TRBD2 covers 9 bases. The CDR3 covers 15 residues. The germline gives CDR1 SEHNR, CDR2 FQNEAQ (reference sequence). With V trimmed by 11 bases and J by 7 bases, 14 bases remained unmatched. The CDR3 is CASRSAGGPGGELFF. In nucleotides, the CDR3 is TGTGCCTCCCGAAGCGCGGGAGGGCCGGGCGGGGAGCTGTTTTTT.

The V call is TRBV18, the J call TRBJ1-4, with a weak D call TRBD1 (6 bases). This CDR3 spans 14 amino acids. Trimming cost V 5 bases and J 10 bases, with 17 bases left between them. Germline CDR1 is KGHSH and CDR2 is LQKENI. Written as DNA, the CDR3 is TGTGCCAGCTCATCAGGGAAAACAGGGTCAAAACTGTTTTTT. It specifies CASSSGKTGSKLFF.

This chain links TRBV7-9 with TRBJ2-7, with a possible D match to TRBD1 (5 bases). V was trimmed by 5 bases and J by 0 bases, leaving 11 bases between them. The CDR3 covers 14 residues. Germline CDR1 SEHNR, CDR2 FQNEAQ (reference sequence). As DNA, the CDR3 is TGTGCCAGCAGCCCCAGACAGAGCTCCTACGAGCAGTACTTC. Encoded protein: CASSPRQSSYEQYF. Variable domain in full (rest from reference TRBV7-9 and TRBJ2-7): DTGVSQNPRHKITKRGQNVTFRCDPISEHNRLYWYRQTLGQGPEFLTYFQNEAQLEKSRLLSDRFSAERPKGSFSTLEIQRTEQGDSAMYLCASSPRQSSYEQYFGPGTRLTVT.

This chain uses TRBV7-9 with TRBJ2-1; possible D gene TRBD2, 5 bases. The CDR3 runs 15 residues. Germline V CDR1 and CDR2: SEHNR, FQNEAQ (reference sequence). V shed 3 bases and J shed 4 bases, with 13 bases lying between them. The CDR3 protein is CASSLADTRYNEQFF. Written as DNA, the CDR3 is TGTGCCAGCAGCTTGGCCGATACTAGGTACAATGAGCAGTTCTTC.

The chain employs TRBV2 and TRBJ1-2; tentatively, D is TRBD1 (5 bases). The CDR3 runs to 13 residues. Germline V gives CDR1 SNHLY, CDR2 FYNNEI. Trimming pared 11 bases from V and 4 bases from J, leaving 17 bases between. The CDR3 loop reads CARSGAGSYGYTF. The CDR3 nucleotides are TGTGCCCGATCCGGGGCGGGGAGCTATGGCTACACCTTC.

This chain connects TRBV5-1 to TRBJ2-3, with 9 bases lining up with TRBD2. This CDR3 is 17 amino acids long. The V segment lost 0 bases and the J segment 3 bases; nucleotides outside the gene matches: 8. CDR1 and CDR2 from the germline V gene are SGHRS and YFSETQ. The CDR3: CASSLAGDSGGTDTQYF. DNA of the CDR3: TGCGCCAGCAGCTTGGCCGGGGATAGCGGGGGTACAGATACGCAGTATTTT.

CDR3 DNA: TGCGCCAGCAGCCCCCCCGGGGGGCGGGGGTCACCCCTCCACTTT. Its protein product is CASSPPGGRGSPLHF. The chain employs TRBV5-1 and TRBJ1-6; D is perhaps TRBD1 (6 bases). The germline CDR1 and CDR2 sequences are SGHRS and YFSETQ. Trimming left V 4 bases short and J 10 bases short, with 18 bases between. CDR3 size: 15 residues.

This sequence joins TRBV2 and TRBJ2-5, with a tentative D call TRBD2 (7 bases). This CDR3 is 14 amino acids long. Trimming removed 4 bases at V and 1 base at J, with 10 bases between. Germline CDR1 is SNHLY and CDR2 is FYNNEI. CDR3 in amino acids: CASSVRGAQETQYF. The CDR3 bases are TGTGCCAGCAGTGTACGGGGGGCCCAAGAGACCCAGTACTTC.

The chain employs TRBV20-1 and TRBJ1-4; D perhaps matches TRBD1 (6 bases). Looked up from germline, CDR1 is DFQATT and CDR2 is SNEGSKA (reference sequence). The CDR3 runs to 11 residues. CDR3 sequence reads: CSGQFNEKLFF. The CDR3 DNA reads as TGCAGCGGACAGTTTAATGAAAAACTGTTTTTT.

CDR3 residues: CASRAFGGDGYTF. Written as DNA, the CDR3 is TGTGCCAGCCGAGCGTTCGGGGGGGATGGCTACACCTTC. The J gene is TRBJ1-2, the V gene TRBV5-4; the D gene is possibly TRBD1 (5 bases). Germline V gene data show CDR1 as SGHNT and CDR2 as YYREEE (reference sequence). The CDR3 length is 13 residues. Trimming shortened V by 7 bases and J by 6 bases, and 16 bases separated the two germline ends.

The J gene is TRBJ1-5, the V gene TRBV5-1; D perhaps matches TRBD1 (6 bases). CDR3 size: 15 residues. The germline gives CDR1 SGHRS, CDR2 YFSETQ. V gave up 4 bases and J gave up 4 bases, with 15 bases separating them. DNA of the CDR3: TGCGCCAGCAGCCCCGGGGGGGCCGGAAATCAGCCCCAGCATTTT. Residues: CASSPGGAGNQPQHF.

The gene calls are TRBV7-2 and TRBJ2-1, with 7 bases identical to TRBD2. The CDR3 covers 15 residues. Germline lookup yields CDR1 SGHTA and CDR2 FQGNSA. J gave up 4 bases and V 2 bases, and 5 bases lay outside the gene matches. CDR3: CASSLYGGDYNEQFF. CDR3 DNA sequence: TGTGCCAGCAGCTTATATGGGGGGGATTACAATGAGCAGTTCTTC.

This clone was observed a handful of times. The CDR3 sequence: CASSLGRAEQYF. CDR3 nucleotide sequence: TGTGCCAGCAGCTTAGGCCGAGCGGAGCAGTACTTC. The rearrangement links TRBV13 to TRBJ2-7; D is ambiguous. The CDR3 has 12 residues. The germline V gene encodes CDR1 PRHDT and CDR2 FYEKMQ (reference sequence). The V end lost 0 bases, the J end lost 7 bases, and 7 bases lay between the germline ends.

V usage is TRBV7-9 and J usage is TRBJ1-5; 9 positions agree with TRBD1. With V trimmed by 6 bases and J by 9 bases, 12 bases remained unmatched. Germline CDR1 is SEHNR and CDR2 is FQNEAQ (reference sequence). The CDR3 contains 15 residues. The CDR3 DNA is TGTGCCAGCAGTACAACAGGGGGCGGGGATGGGCCCCAGCATTTT. Amino acid sequence: CASSTTGGGDGPQHF.